These 32 T cell receptor beta chains came from one sample sequenced in a study of T cell responses to AZD1222 COVID-19 vaccine (dated by TCRdb to the early 2020s). Library construction relied on the immunoSEQ multiplex PCR assay. This immuneACCESS table, as held by TCRdb, lists in-frame sequences with V and J called but not all clones. Of the missing ones, under half trace to an unresolved V gene in checked studies; the others have no known cause. The sample has roughly 100,000 clones on record, 85% to 90% of them singletons. Of the sample, about 3.7% is held by the ten largest clones. Reading the label with the study, this specimen's time point is: baseline before first vaccination. The sample in question was peripheral blood, obtained on day 0 of AZD1222 vaccination. These TCRs come from an adult in good health.

V is TRBV10-3 and J is TRBJ1-5; D is uncertain. V was clipped by 0 bases and J by 6 bases, with 12 bases between them. Per germline, CDR1 ENHRY and CDR2 SYGVKD. This CDR3 comprises 15 residues. CDR3 DNA: TGTGCCATCAGTGAGTCTGAGCTAGGCGGTCAGCCCCAGCATTTT. It translates to CAISESELGGQPQHF.

The CDR3 spells CSARPNEGAFF. DNA of the CDR3: TGCAGTGCTAGGCCCAACGAAGGGGCTTTCTTT. This chain links TRBV20-1 with TRBJ1-1; D unclear. This CDR3 has 11 amino acids. V was clipped by 3 bases and J by 11 bases, with 13 bases between them. The germline CDR1 and CDR2 sequences are DFQATT and SNEGSKA (reference sequence).

The rearrangement links TRBV7-9 to TRBJ1-2, with a possible D match to TRBD1 (5 bases). The V gene's germline CDR1 is SEHNR and CDR2 FQNEAQ (reference sequence). The CDR3 is 15 residues long. V lost 8 bases and J 2 bases, leaving 18 bases between the germline ends. The CDR3 region is CASLSGTEFNYGYTF. Written as DNA, the CDR3 is TGTGCCAGCTTGAGTGGGACGGAGTTCAACTATGGCTACACCTTC.

The chain links TRBV19 to TRBJ2-2; 7 nucleotides align to TRBD1. V was pared by 5 bases and J by 1 base, with 4 bases of the junction left unmatched. Germline V lookup: CDR1 LNHDA, CDR2 SQIVND (reference sequence). The CDR3 covers 15 residues. CDR3 region: CASSLRTGNTGELFF. CDR3 nucleotide sequence: TGTGCCAGTAGTCTCCGGACAGGGAACACCGGGGAGCTGTTTTTT.

This chain joins TRBV2 and TRBJ1-1; no clear D gene. This CDR3 comprises 10 residues. V was pared by 9 bases and J by 4 bases, with 6 bases between. CDR1 SNHLY and CDR2 FYNNEI come from the germline V gene. CDR3 coding DNA: TGTGCCAGTCGGGGCACTGAAGCTTTCTTT. It is translated as CASRGTEAFF.

This clone was seen a handful of times. The chain links TRBV4-1 to TRBJ1-3; D remains unclear. This CDR3 has 16 amino acids. Germline V gives CDR1 MGHRA, CDR2 YSYEKL. Trimming pared 2 bases from V and 0 bases from J, leaving 11 bases between. The CDR3 spells CASSQPRLVSGNTIYF. CDR3 coding DNA: TGCGCCAGCAGCCAACCACGACTCGTCTCTGGAAACACCATATATTTT.

This clone was recorded only once. This chain links TRBV14 with TRBJ1-6; D not resolved. The V gene lost 5 bases and the J gene lost 0 bases, with 5 bases spanning the gap. CDR1 is SGHDN and CDR2 is FVKESK in the germline V gene. This CDR3 has 14 amino acids. The CDR3: CASSSSSYNSPLHF. As DNA, the CDR3 is TGTGCCAGCAGCTCCTCCTCCTATAATTCACCCCTCCACTTT.

This chain joins TRBV5-6 and TRBJ2-7; D not resolved. CDR3 size: 11 residues. V shed 0 bases and J shed 3 bases, with 1 base lying between them. Germline V gene lookup returns CDR1 SGHDT and CDR2 YYEEEE. The CDR3 sequence is CASSLGYEQYF. The CDR3 DNA sequence: TGTGCCAGCAGCTTGGGCTACGAGCAGTACTTC. Using reference TRBV5-6 and TRBJ2-7 for the parts outside the CDR3, the full variable domain is DAGVTQSPTHLIKTRGQQVTLRCSPKSGHDTVSWYQQALGQGPQFIFQYYEEEERQRGNFPDRFSGHQFPNYSSELNVNALLLGDSALYLCASSLGYEQYFGPGTRLTVT.

This chain links TRBV7-8 with TRBJ1-2; D call uncertain. Trimming left V 5 bases short and J 8 bases short, with 12 bases between. This CDR3 is built from 12 residues. Germline loops: CDR1 SGHVS, CDR2 FQNEAQ. CDR3 amino acids: CASSAYMRGYTF. CDR3 DNA sequence: TGTGCCAGCAGCGCGTATATGCGGGGCTACACCTTC. The variable domain in full, with the rest retrieved from reference TRBV7-8 and TRBJ1-2, is GAGVSQSPRYKVAKRGQDVALRCDPISGHVSLFWYQQALGQGPEFLTYFQNEAQLDKSGLPSDRFFAERPEGSVSTLKIQRTQQEDSAVYLCASSAYMRGYTFGSGTRLTVV.

The rearrangement links TRBV10-3 to TRBJ2-7, with 10 bases lining up with TRBD2. Germline V gene lookup returns CDR1 ENHRY and CDR2 SYGVKD. The trim removed 4 bases at V and 9 bases at J, leaving 9 bases unmatched. This CDR3 comprises 14 residues. CDR3 protein: CAISGSGGATGQYF. The CDR3, as DNA: TGTGCCATCAGTGGGAGCGGGGGGGCGACAGGGCAGTACTTC.

The chain joins TRBV5-1 to TRBJ1-4; D unclear. With 5 bases removed from V and 1 base from J, the gap between germline ends came to 6 bases. Germline CDR1 and CDR2: SGHRS and YFSETQ. The CDR3 covers 13 residues. CDR3 in DNA: TGCGCCAGCAGTTTAGGAACTAATGAAAAACTGTTTTTT. It encodes CASSLGTNEKLFF.

The CDR3 here is CASSTRTGLDYGYTF. CDR3 sequence (DNA): TGTGCCAGCAGCACTCGGACAGGGTTGGACTATGGCTACACCTTC. The rearrangement uses TRBV9 and TRBJ1-2; 8 bases are shared with TRBD1. V was pared by 4 bases and J by 3 bases, with 8 bases of the junction left unmatched. The CDR3 covers 15 residues. Germline V gives CDR1 SGDLS, CDR2 YYNGEE.

The CDR3 reads CASSLGRGGNSPLHF. The CDR3 DNA reads as TGTGCCAGCAGCTTAGGTAGGGGCGGGAATTCACCCCTCCACTTT. V and J are TRBV7-9 and TRBJ1-6; TRBD1 is a possible D gene (5 bases). Germline values: CDR1 SEHNR, CDR2 FQNEAQ (reference sequence). Trimming shortened V by 1 base and J by 7 bases, and 11 bases separated the two germline ends. This CDR3 comprises 15 residues.

The rearrangement joins TRBV28 to TRBJ1-1; D uncertain. The germline V gene has CDR1 MDHEN and CDR2 SYDVKM. V shed 7 bases and J shed 6 bases, with 12 bases lying between them. The CDR3 contains 12 residues. The CDR3 spells CASNFVGSEAFF. The CDR3 coding sequence is TGTGCCAGCAACTTTGTCGGTTCTGAAGCTTTCTTT.

J is TRBJ1-4 and V is TRBV29-1; possibly TRBD1 for D (5 bases). Germline CDR1 and CDR2: SQVTM and ANQGSEA. The CDR3 totals 14 residues. The V end lost 4 bases, the J end lost 8 bases, and 17 bases lay between the germline ends. The CDR3 bases are TGCAGCGTTGTTTTGTGGCAGGGCTGGGAAAAACTGTTTTTT. Its protein is CSVVLWQGWEKLFF. Looking up the rest from reference TRBV29-1 and TRBJ1-4 gives the full variable domain: SAVISQKPSRDICQRGTSLTIQCQVDSQVTMMFWYRQQPGQSLTLIATANQGSEATYESGFVIDKFPISRPNLTFSTLTVSNMSPEDSSIYLCSVVLWQGWEKLFFGSGTQLSVL.

The rearrangement joins TRBV29-1 to TRBJ2-7; no clear D. Trimming shortened V by 7 bases and J by 1 base, and 8 bases separated the two germline ends. Germline V CDR1 and CDR2: SQVTM, ANQGSEA. This CDR3 has 11 residues. CDR3 DNA: TGCAGCGGCCTAAGGTCCTACGAGCAGTACTTC. Its protein product is CSGLRSYEQYF.

The rearrangement links TRBV5-6 to TRBJ2-7; D is uncertain. Deletions cut 1 base from V and 3 bases from J, with 8 bases between. In germline, CDR1 is SGHDT, CDR2 YYEEEE. CDR3 length: 13 residues. The CDR3 nucleotides are TGTGCCAGCAGCTTGCGCAGAAGCTACGAGCAGTACTTC. Translated, it gives CASSLRRSYEQYF.

V is TRBV7-8 and J is TRBJ1-2, with D possibly matching TRBD1 (6 bases). V gave up 5 bases and J gave up 7 bases, with 20 bases separating them. This CDR3 contains 15 residues. Germline V gives CDR1 SGHVS, CDR2 FQNEAQ. The CDR3 nucleotides are TGTGCCAGCAGCGCTGCGGGGGCTTTTGTTCTTGGCTACACCTTC. Protein product: CASSAAGAFVLGYTF.

V gene TRBV18 combines with J gene TRBJ2-3, with 11 bases fitting TRBD2. V was clipped by 3 bases and J by 6 bases; unmatched bases: 8. CDR3 length: 16 residues. The germline V gene has CDR1 KGHSH and CDR2 LQKENI. The CDR3 spells CASSPIAGGPSDTQYF. The CDR3 nucleotides are TGTGCCAGCTCACCCATAGCGGGGGGGCCCTCGGATACGCAGTATTTT.

This chain connects TRBV9 to TRBJ1-2, with D tentatively TRBD1 (5 bases). The CDR3 is 13 residues long. Germline CDR1 is SGDLS and CDR2 is YYNGEE. V dropped 7 bases and J dropped 4 bases, with 14 bases sitting between them. The CDR3 nucleotides are TGTGCCAGCTCCCTCGGGGCACCCTATGGCTACACCTTC. Translating it yields CASSLGAPYGYTF.

J is TRBJ2-7 and V is TRBV29-1, with TRBD1 identical over 7 bases. CDR1 is SQVTM, CDR2 ANQGSEA, per germline. The J segment lost 5 bases and the V segment lost 1 base, leaving 8 bases of the junction unmatched. CDR3 length equals 14 residues. CDR3 in DNA: TGCAGCGTTGAAGGCCTCCGGGACAGTGACGAGCAGTACTTC. Its protein product is CSVEGLRDSDEQYF.

The chain employs TRBV11-2 and TRBJ1-6; D unclear. The V and J ends lost 5 bases and 13 bases respectively, with 15 bases between them. Germline lookup yields CDR1 SGHAT and CDR2 FQNNGV. The CDR3 contains 13 residues. The CDR3 DNA is TGTGCCAGCAGCCTGGCGGGATTAGGGCCCCTCCACTTT. This sequence encodes CASSLAGLGPLHF.

This sequence joins TRBV9 and TRBJ2-3; D unclear. V lost 4 bases, J lost 8 bases, and 14 bases lay in between. This CDR3 comprises 13 residues. Looked up from germline, CDR1 is SGDLS and CDR2 is YYNGEE. The CDR3 DNA is TGTGCCAGCAGCTCTCCAAATAGAGGTACGCAGTATTTT. Translating gives CASSSPNRGTQYF.

The chain has TRBV6-4 and TRBJ2-3; TRBD2 matches 12 bases. Germline CDR1 and CDR2: MRHNA and SNTAGT. With V trimmed by 3 bases and J by 4 bases, 5 bases remained unmatched. The CDR3 runs 16 residues. This chain's CDR3 is CASSEGTSGYPDTQYF. CDR3 in DNA: TGTGCCAGCAGTGAGGGGACTAGCGGGTATCCAGATACGCAGTATTTT.

This clone was counted a few times. This rearrangement joins TRBV7-2 to TRBJ2-2, with a weak D call TRBD1 (6 bases). Germline values: CDR1 SGHTA, CDR2 FQGNSA. The CDR3 spans 13 residues. Deletions cut 6 bases from V and 4 bases from J, with 9 bases between. CDR3 region: CASRLRGTGELFF. CDR3 bases: TGTGCCAGCAGGCTCAGGGGCACCGGGGAGCTGTTTTTT.

The chain recombines TRBV29-1 with TRBJ2-5; 7 bases fit TRBD1. V lost 6 bases, J lost 4 bases, and 11 bases stayed unmatched. Germline V gives CDR1 SQVTM, CDR2 ANQGSEA. The length of the CDR3 is 14 residues. CDR3 DNA: TGCAGCGTGGAGACCGGGACAGCAGGAGAGACCCAGTACTTC. It codes for CSVETGTAGETQYF.

The chain has TRBV10-1 and TRBJ1-1; D gene uncertain. Trimming took 10 bases from V and 1 from J, leaving 10 bases between them. This CDR3 is built from 12 residues. Germline V lookup: CDR1 WNHNN, CDR2 SYGVQD (reference sequence). Here the CDR3 reads CATSDGNTEAFF. As DNA, the CDR3 is TGCGCCACCTCGGACGGGAACACTGAAGCTTTCTTT.

This chain links TRBV10-3 with TRBJ2-5; 12 nucleotides agree with TRBD1. The CDR3 is 14 residues long. The J segment lost 5 bases and the V segment lost 5 bases, leaving 3 bases of the junction unmatched. CDR1 and CDR2 (germline): ENHRY, SYGVKD. The CDR3 region is CAISRDRGPETQYF. In DNA, the CDR3 is TGTGCCATCAGTCGGGACAGGGGGCCGGAGACCCAGTACTTC.

The V and J genes are TRBV30 and TRBJ1-2, with 9 bases that match TRBD1. V dropped 4 bases and J dropped 6; count of bases not matched to a gene: 9. CDR3 length: 14 residues. Germline lookup yields CDR1 GTSNPN and CDR2 SVGIG (reference sequence). CDR3 coding DNA: TGTGCCTGGAATCCGGGACAGGGTGGGGATGGCTACACCTTC. This sequence encodes CAWNPGQGGDGYTF.

The rearrangement joins TRBV6-1 to TRBJ2-5, with D perhaps TRBD1 (5 bases). Trimming took 3 bases from V and 7 from J, leaving 15 bases between them. The CDR3 extends over 14 amino acids. Germline lookup yields CDR1 MNHNS and CDR2 SASEGT. The CDR3 sequence is CASSEAAAGSTQYF. CDR3 DNA sequence: TGTGCCAGCAGTGAGGCCGCGGCAGGGTCGACCCAGTACTTC.

This clone was detected once. The V gene is TRBV5-6, the J gene TRBJ1-6; possibly TRBD1 for D (6 bases). Per germline, CDR1 SGHDT and CDR2 YYEEEE. This CDR3 comprises 18 residues. Trimming stripped 0 bases from V and 7 bases from J, with 20 bases between. The CDR3 sequence is CASSLVPRQTGLNSPLHF. CDR3 coding DNA: TGTGCCAGCAGCTTGGTCCCGCGCCAAACAGGGTTAAATTCACCCCTCCACTTT.

The V call is TRBV5-6, the J call TRBJ2-7, with D maybe TRBD1 (6 bases). V was shortened by 1 base and J by 3 bases, with 14 bases between the two germline ends. CDR1 is SGHDT and CDR2 is YYEEEE in the germline V gene. The CDR3 runs 15 residues. CDR3 nucleotides: TGTGCCAGCAGCTTGTCCCCAGACAGGCTCTACGAGCAGTACTTC. Its protein is CASSLSPDRLYEQYF.